Listed below are T cell receptor beta chains from one sample, sequenced in a study of Graves' ophthalmopathy and Graves' hyperthyroidism. TCRdb processed the multiplex PCR reads anew with MiXCR; each CDR3 protein has one entry. The data contain 400,000 to 450,000 distinct CDR3 sequences, under 25% of them singletons. Sequencing was done on a sample of peripheral blood. These receptors all come from a woman younger than 35 with stable Graves' hyperthyroidism. The CDR3 runs from the conserved cysteine through the conserved F or W. A D gene is named only where the DNA matches it firmly. Not every row has a clone size; where given, it reads once, few, many or a size class.

clone_size j_call d_call v_call cdr3_nt cdr3_aa
many TRBJ1-2 - TRBV2 TGTGCCAGCCGACCTAGGACACAACTGATTAACTATGGCTACACCTTC CASRPRTQLINYGYTF
many TRBJ1-1 - TRBV6-1 TGTGCCAGCAGTCGGACAGCTGAAGCTTTCTTT CASSRTAEAFF
- TRBJ1-6 - TRBV7-2 TGTGCCAGCAGCTTGGCTTCAGGGAATAATTCACCCCTCCACTTT CASSLASGNNSPLHF
many TRBJ2-5 TRBD1 TRBV29-1 TGCAGCGCAGTGGGACAGGGAGAGACCCAGTACTTC CSAVGQGETQYF
- TRBJ2-2 TRBD2 TRBV19 TGTGCCAGTAGTGCCCTCAGGGGAGCGGGAGAGAACGGGGAGCTGTTTTTT CASSALRGAGENGELFF
- TRBJ1-1 - TRBV6-1 TGTGCCAGCAGTGAAGCCAGTAGGACTGAAGCTTTCTTT CASSEASRTEAFF
many TRBJ1-5 - TRBV20-1 TGCAGTGCCCCGGGGGGGGGGTGGAATCAGCCCCAGCATTTT CSAPGGGWNQPQHF
many TRBJ1-5 - TRBV20-1 TGCAGTGCTCGTCAGGGTGTTCTCGATCAGCCCCAGCATTTT CSARQGVLDQPQHF
few TRBJ1-5 TRBD1 TRBV6-2/TRBV6-3 TGTGCCAGCAGTTACAAGAGGGGGCGGCAGCCCCAGCATTTT CASSYKRGRQPQHF
- TRBJ2-5 - TRBV5-1 TGCGCCAGCAGCTGGCAGGGGAGCGAAGAGACCCAGTACTTC CASSWQGSEETQYF
few TRBJ1-2 - TRBV18 TGTGCCAGCTCATCAAAGGTGGGCTATGGCTACACCTTC CASSSKVGYGYTF
many TRBJ1-1 - TRBV2 TGTGCCAGCAGGGAGTATCAAGGGCGGAACACTGAAGCTTTCTTT CASREYQGRNTEAFF
many TRBJ2-6 - TRBV10-3 TGTGCCATCAGTGAAATTGTAGAGGGGAGGAAGTCTGGGGCCAACGTCCTGACTTTC CAISEIVEGRKSGANVLTF
many TRBJ1-1 - TRBV12-3/TRBV12-4 TGTGCCAGCAGTTTAGGGATAAACACTGAAGCTTTCTTT CASSLGINTEAFF
many TRBJ2-7 - TRBV12-3/TRBV12-4 TGTGCCAGCAGTTTGGCAGGGTTCCTCTACGAGCAGTACTTC CASSLAGFLYEQYF
few TRBJ2-5 TRBD1 TRBV11-3 TGTGCCAGCAGCTTACCGAGAACCCATCAGGGGGCAGAGACCCAGTACTTC CASSLPRTHQGAETQYF
- TRBJ1-6 - TRBV6-9 TGTGCCAGCAGTTCGACTCGGTCTCCGTCCCTCCACTTT CASSSTRSPSLHF
- TRBJ2-2 TRBD2 TRBV6-4 TGTGCCAGCACAGCGGGAGGACGGCTGTTTTTT CASTAGGRLFF
- TRBJ2-7 - TRBV12-3/TRBV12-4 TGTGCCAGCAGTTTTAAGGAGGGACCGATCTACGAGCAGTACTTC CASSFKEGPIYEQYF
- TRBJ2-7 - TRBV20-1 TGCAGTGCCGGGGTTCAAAACTCCTACGAGCAGTACTTC CSAGVQNSYEQYF
many TRBJ1-2 - TRBV7-2 TGTGCCAGCACCGCAGGGCAATATGGCTACACCTTC CASTAGQYGYTF
many TRBJ1-1 - TRBV7-3 TGTGCCAGCAGCCAAAACCGGGGCACTGAAGCTTTCTTT CASSQNRGTEAFF
- TRBJ2-7 - TRBV6-2/TRBV6-3 TGTGCCAGCAGCCACGGGAGTGAGCAGTACTTC CASSHGSEQYF
many TRBJ2-2 TRBD1 TRBV12-3/TRBV12-4 TGTGCCAGCAGTTTACGACAGGGTTCAAATCCCGGGGAGCTGTTTTTT CASSLRQGSNPGELFF
many TRBJ2-4 - TRBV11-2 TGTGCCAGCAGACCCCTAGCGAAAGCCAAAAACATTCAGTACTTC CASRPLAKAKNIQYF
- TRBJ2-7 - TRBV7-8 TGTGCCAGCAGCCCTTACCTGGACAGGGAGGGACACGGCGAGCAGTACTTC CASSPYLDREGHGEQYF
many TRBJ1-1 - TRBV6-1 TGTGCCAGCAGCCGGGGTCCAACTGGGGACACTGAAGCTTTCTTT CASSRGPTGDTEAFF
- TRBJ1-1 - TRBV4-2 TGTGCCAGCAGCCGAGTAACAGGGTACACTGAAGCTTTCTTT CASSRVTGYTEAFF
many TRBJ1-2 - TRBV5-6 TGTGCCAGCAGCTTGATTCCTCGAATTTTGGAAGACTATGGCTACACCTTC CASSLIPRILEDYGYTF
- TRBJ2-5 TRBD1 TRBV28 TGTGCCACCACGACAGGGTTCGGCGAGACCCAGTACTTC CATTTGFGETQYF
once TRBJ2-5 - TRBV2 TGTGCCAGCAGTGATACCAGGGGTGATCGAGAGACCCAGTACTTC CASSDTRGDRETQYF
many TRBJ2-7 - TRBV6-2/TRBV6-3 TGTGCCAGCAGCTACGGGGGTCAGATCCTTTCCTACGAGCAGTACTTC CASSYGGQILSYEQYF
many TRBJ1-1 - TRBV29-1 TGCAGCGCTGTGGGACGGGCCTCTGAAGCTTTCTTT CSAVGRASEAFF
- TRBJ2-7 - TRBV19 TGTGCCAGTAACACCTACGAGCAGTACTTC CASNTYEQYF
- TRBJ2-5 TRBD2 TRBV7-2 TGTGCCAGCAGCGATACCGGGGGAGGGTCGTGGGAGACCCAGTACTTC CASSDTGGGSWETQYF
- TRBJ2-7 TRBD1 TRBV28 TGTGCCAGCAGTTTGGCGACAGGGCTCTCCTTCGAGCAGTACTTC CASSLATGLSFEQYF
many TRBJ2-7 TRBD1 TRBV28 TGTGCCAGCAGAAGTACCCCCGGGGACAGGGGATTCGAGCAGTACTTC CASRSTPGDRGFEQYF
many TRBJ2-5 - TRBV5-6 TGTGCCAGCAGCTTCCTAAGGGAAGAGACCCAGTACTTC CASSFLREETQYF
many TRBJ1-6 - TRBV5-1 TGCGCCAGCAGCTTGGGAATATCAGGGGAACCAAATTCACCCCTCCACTTT CASSLGISGEPNSPLHF
many TRBJ1-1 - TRBV12-3/TRBV12-4 TGTGCCAGCAAAAAAGGAGGACAGAAGCAGAACACTGAAGCTTTCTTT CASKKGGQKQNTEAFF
many TRBJ1-5 TRBD1 TRBV12-3/TRBV12-4 TGTGCCAGCAGTAGGGGGACAGGGGGGCAGCCCCAGCATTTT CASSRGTGGQPQHF
- TRBJ2-3 TRBD2 TRBV6-2/TRBV6-3 TGTGCCAGCAGTTCCGGACTAGCGGGATCAGGTTGGGATACGCAGTATTTT CASSSGLAGSGWDTQYF
- TRBJ1-2 TRBD1 TRBV12-3/TRBV12-4 TGTGCCAGCAGCCCCCGACAGGGAAGAAACTATGGCTACACCTTC CASSPRQGRNYGYTF
few TRBJ2-4 - TRBV13 TGTGCCAGCGCGGAGGGGCGGGGAAACATTAAGTACTTC CASAEGRGNIKYF
many TRBJ2-7 TRBD2 TRBV20-1 TGCAGTGCTAGTTATTCTAGCGGGTCCTACGAGCAGTACTTC CSASYSSGSYEQYF